The 20 T cell receptor beta chains listed next were all sequenced from one sample in a study of cytomegalovirus exposure and HLA in healthy donors. In the PCR, 60 Vbeta and 13 Jbeta primers were used. Generated by immunoSEQ multiplex PCR, the TCRdb table keeps only in-frame clones and is missing some. This sample carries around 150,000 clones, about three quarters of them seen once, and the ten largest clones take nearly 7%. What was sequenced was PBMCs. These receptors all stem from a man between 35 and 55 years old in good health and CMV-seropositive.

V gene TRBV19 combines with J gene TRBJ1-4; the D is unclear. Trimming removed 7 bases at V and 3 bases at J, with 6 bases between. The germline gives CDR1 LNHDA, CDR2 SQIVND (reference sequence). There are 12 residues in the CDR3. CDR3 DNA sequence: TGTGCCAGTACCCCGGCTAATGAAAAACTGTTTTTT. Amino acids: CASTPANEKLFF.

V usage is TRBV19 and J usage is TRBJ1-6; tentative D call: TRBD1 (5 bases). Germline lookup yields CDR1 LNHDA and CDR2 SQIVND (reference sequence). Trimming removed 1 base from V and 7 bases from J, with 8 bases in between. There are 14 residues in the CDR3. CDR3 in DNA: TGTGCCAGTAGTATAGGACAGTCCAATTCACCCCTCCACTTT. Its translation is CASSIGQSNSPLHF.

The V call is TRBV2, the J call TRBJ1-2; 8 nucleotides align to TRBD1. CDR3 length: 13 residues. J was trimmed by 8 bases and V by 5 bases; bases with no gene match: 7. Germline lookup yields CDR1 SNHLY and CDR2 FYNNEI. CDR3 protein: CASSPSGGRGYTF. In DNA, the CDR3 is TGTGCCAGCAGTCCATCAGGGGGCCGCGGCTACACCTTC.

The chain has TRBV6-1 and TRBJ1-5; 9 bases agree with TRBD1. There are 15 residues in the CDR3. The V gene's germline CDR1 is MNHNS and CDR2 SASEGT. V was clipped by 7 bases and J by 5 bases; unmatched bases: 9. The CDR3 is CASIIGTGLYQPQHF. The DNA of the CDR3 is TGTGCCAGCATCATCGGGACAGGGCTCTATCAGCCCCAGCATTTT.

The chain recombines TRBV6-6 with TRBJ1-2, with D possibly matching TRBD1 (5 bases). The CDR3 loop spans 13 amino acids. V was pared by 7 bases and J by 2 bases, with 11 bases between. Germline V lookup: CDR1 MNHNY, CDR2 SVGAGI (reference sequence). The CDR3 region is CASTHGGNYGYTF. CDR3 bases: TGTGCCAGCACCCACGGGGGAAACTATGGCTACACCTTC.

The V and J genes are TRBV7-9 and TRBJ2-7, with 12 bases matching TRBD2. The CDR3 covers 15 residues. Germline-derived CDR1 and CDR2 are SEHNR and FQNEAQ (reference sequence). J lost 7 bases, V lost 10 bases, and 14 bases had no gene match. DNA of the CDR3: TGTGCCATAGGACTAGCGGGGACCTCCTACGGGGAGCAGTACTTC. Translation gives CAIGLAGTSYGEQYF.

This sequence joins TRBV4-3 and TRBJ1-5; TRBD1 aligns across 10 bases. Germline V gene sequence: CDR1 LGHNA, CDR2 YSLEER. The CDR3 length is 19 residues. V gave up 4 bases and J gave up 1 base; unmatched junction bases: 13. The CDR3 DNA is TGCGCCAGCAGCCCCAGGGACAGGGGATCGGGGTACAGCAATCAGCCCCAGCATTTT. Translating it yields CASSPRDRGSGYSNQPQHF.

This clone showed up just a few times. DNA for the CDR3: TGTGCCAGTCGTGCGGCGGTGTTGAGGACCGGGGAGCTGTTTTTT. Encoded protein: CASRAAVLRTGELFF. The chain joins TRBV7-2 to TRBJ2-2; D not resolved. Trimming removed 9 bases at V and 5 bases at J, with 19 bases between. Looked up from germline, CDR1 is SGHTA and CDR2 is FQGNSA. The CDR3 is 15 residues long.

The chain is built from TRBV6-1 and TRBJ2-3; no clear D gene. V gave up 0 bases and J gave up 8 bases, with 6 bases separating them. The CDR3 extends over 12 amino acids. Germline-derived CDR1 and CDR2 are MNHNS and SASEGT. Written as DNA, the CDR3 is TGTGCCAGCAGTGAAGCGAGGAGTACGCAGTATTTT. Its translation is CASSEARSTQYF.

This rearrangement joins TRBV5-1 to TRBJ2-5; possible D gene TRBD1, 5 bases. CDR3 size: 14 residues. The germline V gene encodes CDR1 SGHRS and CDR2 YFSETQ. V lost 1 base to trimming and J lost 3 bases, with 10 bases between them. This CDR3 is CASSLRQGEETQYF. In DNA, the CDR3 is TGCGCCAGCAGCTTGAGGCAGGGTGAAGAGACCCAGTACTTC.

The chain uses TRBV5-6 and TRBJ1-2; D unclear. The CDR3 is 12 residues long. CDR1 SGHDT and CDR2 YYEEEE come from the germline V gene. The V end was cut by 4 bases, the J end by 8 bases, with 12 bases between. CDR3 in DNA: TGTGCCAGCAGCAGTGGAGGTTGGGGCTACACCTTC. As protein: CASSSGGWGYTF.

The chain recombines TRBV4-1 with TRBJ2-1; tentatively, D is TRBD1 (5 bases). The CDR3 is made up of 15 amino acids. V was clipped by 0 bases and J by 6 bases, with 12 bases between them. Germline values: CDR1 MGHRA, CDR2 YSYEKL. The CDR3 is CASSQEPGSGNEQFF. The CDR3 nucleotides read TGCGCCAGCAGCCAAGAACCAGGGTCAGGCAATGAGCAGTTCTTC.

This sequence joins TRBV5-6 and TRBJ1-1, with 8 bases that match TRBD1. Trimming at V came to 0 bases and at J to 1 base, leaving 2 bases not matched to a gene. Germline V gene sequence: CDR1 SGHDT, CDR2 YYEEEE. The CDR3 consists of 15 residues. CDR3 DNA sequence: TGTGCCAGCAGCTTGGGGCAGGGGGCGAACACTGAAGCTTTCTTT. Translation: CASSLGQGANTEAFF.

The rearrangement joins TRBV6-4 to TRBJ1-5; no firm D call. V shed 4 bases and J shed 9 bases, with 10 bases lying between them. The CDR3 covers 12 residues. Germline assignment: CDR1 MRHNA and CDR2 SNTAGT. This CDR3 is CASSVPSGPQHF. The CDR3 DNA is TGTGCCAGCAGTGTCCCTTCAGGGCCCCAGCATTTT.

In its sample, this clone was seen once. CDR3 sequence: CAISELTGGDQPQHF. The CDR3 DNA follows: TGTGCCATCAGTGAGTTGACAGGGGGCGATCAGCCCCAGCATTTT. The rearrangement links TRBV10-3 to TRBJ1-5; 10 bases match TRBD1. Germline V gene lookup returns CDR1 ENHRY and CDR2 SYGVKD. The junction had 2 bases not matched to a gene; V was cut back by 1 base and J by 5 bases. The CDR3 runs to 15 residues.

The chain links TRBV19 to TRBJ1-2; D is ambiguous. The length of the CDR3 is 15 residues. Trimming stripped 3 bases from V and 5 bases from J, with 16 bases between. Per the germline V gene, CDR1 is LNHDA and CDR2 is SQIVND (reference sequence). This chain's CDR3 is CASSISGSPYYGYTF. CDR3 in DNA: TGTGCCAGTAGTATCTCCGGGTCCCCGTATTATGGCTACACCTTC.

The chain combines TRBV28 with TRBJ2-3, with 7 bases matching TRBD2. Germline V lookup: CDR1 MDHEN, CDR2 SYDVKM. This CDR3 has 16 amino acids. J gave up 0 bases and V 3 bases, and 6 bases lay outside the gene matches. The CDR3 reads CASSFPSGVSTDTQYF. DNA of the CDR3: TGTGCCAGCAGTTTCCCAAGCGGGGTTAGCACAGATACGCAGTATTTT. Drawing the rest from reference TRBV28 and TRBJ2-3, the complete variable domain is DVKVTQSSRYLVKRTGEKVFLECVQDMDHENMFWYRQDPGLGLRLIYFSYDVKMKEKGDIPEGYSVSREKKERFSLILESASTNQTSMYLCASSFPSGVSTDTQYFGPGTRLTVL.

The V call is TRBV5-4, the J call TRBJ1-3; D remains unclear. Germline CDR1 SGHNT, CDR2 YYREEE (reference sequence). V lost 4 bases and J 2 bases, leaving 4 bases between the germline ends. There are 12 residues in the CDR3. This CDR3 reads CASSLPGNTIYF. The CDR3 DNA reads as TGTGCCAGCAGCCTTCCTGGAAACACCATATATTTT.

The chain joins TRBV7-9 to TRBJ2-2, with 15 bases that match TRBD2. Trimming cost V 4 bases and J 1 base; bases outside gene matches: 1. The CDR3 spans 17 residues. CDR1 is SEHNR, CDR2 FQNEAQ, per germline (reference sequence). The CDR3 region has the DNA TGTGCCAGCAGCTGGGGACTAGCGGGGGGGAACACCGGGGAGCTGTTTTTT. Translated, it gives CASSWGLAGGNTGELFF.

The chain joins TRBV19 to TRBJ1-5; D perhaps matches TRBD1 (6 bases). The germline V gene has CDR1 LNHDA and CDR2 SQIVND (reference sequence). The CDR3 runs to 16 residues. Between the trimmed V and J ends, which lost 2 bases and 6 bases, there was a span of 17 bases. The DNA of the CDR3 is TGTGCCAGTAGTATAAATCGGGCAGGGGTTAGTCAGCCCCAGCATTTT. Amino acids: CASSINRAGVSQPQHF.